This T cell receptor beta chain was identified during a study of T cells after posttransplantation cyclophosphamide. This clone was counted ten times or more. Its target is unknown. Trimming removed 3 bases from V and 1 base from J, with 13 bases in between. CDR1 and CDR2 (germline): SGHVS, FQNEAQ. The CDR3 covers 16 residues. Some clones are missing from TCRdb's copy, which holds only in-frame ones; the method was immunoSEQ multiplex PCR. This sample has approximately 26,000 clones, each found more than once. Study-level results: TRB clonality was highly associated with recipient CMV seropositivity and reactivation. TRB overlap between skin or GI tissue T cells and blood was limited.

This sequence was found in a woman between 50 and 59 years old in good health, CMV-negative, and a related stem cell transplant donor. V usage is TRBV7-8 and J usage is TRBJ1-5; unclear D gene. Sequencing used PBMCs. CDR3 coding DNA: TGTGCCAGCAGCTTCATTCGGCGGCAAAGCAATCAGCCCCAGCATTTT. It codes for CASSFIRRQSNQPQHF.